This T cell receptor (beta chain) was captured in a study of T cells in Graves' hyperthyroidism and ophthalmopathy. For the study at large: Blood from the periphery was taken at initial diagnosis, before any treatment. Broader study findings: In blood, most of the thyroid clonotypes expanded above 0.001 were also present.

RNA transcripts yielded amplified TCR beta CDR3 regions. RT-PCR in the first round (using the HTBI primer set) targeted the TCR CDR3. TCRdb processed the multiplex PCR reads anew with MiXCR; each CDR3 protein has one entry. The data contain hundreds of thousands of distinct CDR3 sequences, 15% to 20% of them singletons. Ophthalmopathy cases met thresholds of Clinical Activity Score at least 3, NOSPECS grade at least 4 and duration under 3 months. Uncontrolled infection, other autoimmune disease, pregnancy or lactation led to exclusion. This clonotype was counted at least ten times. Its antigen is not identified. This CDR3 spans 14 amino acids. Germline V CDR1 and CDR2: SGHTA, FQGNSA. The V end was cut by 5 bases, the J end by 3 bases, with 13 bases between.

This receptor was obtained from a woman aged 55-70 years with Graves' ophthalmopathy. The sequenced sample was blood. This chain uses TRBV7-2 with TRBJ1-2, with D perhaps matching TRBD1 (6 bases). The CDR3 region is CASSTRQEHYGYTF. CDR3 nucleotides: TGTGCCAGCAGCACTCGACAGGAACACTATGGCTACACCTTC.